The present TCR beta chain was sequenced within a study of blood T cell repertoires in COVID-19. Study-level background: COVID-19 samples from acute and convalescent phases originated in the United States, Italy and Spain. T cells, B-cell-depleted T cells, or PBMCs supplied cDNA or gDNA.

Authors' data handling: Amplified reference gene primers provided the basis for estimating nucleated cell counts. The repertoire was sequenced with immunoSEQ multiplex PCR; TCRdb's copy has only in-frame clones and lacks some. V and J calls and clone size come straight from that table; D and trimming were deduced from the DNA. The sample carries around 200,000 clones, about 87% recorded once. Germline V lookup: CDR1 MNHEY, CDR2 SVGAGI. The germline V and J ends were trimmed by 7 bases and 0 bases, with 7 bases remaining between them. CDR3 length equals 14 residues. The sequence was collected from a man aged 60-69 years who had recovered from COVID-19. The source material was peripheral blood. The chain couples TRBV6-5 to TRBJ2-6; maybe TRBD1 (5 bases). CDR3 loop: CASTRGSGANVLTF. The CDR3 DNA reads TGTGCCAGCACAAGGGGCTCTGGGGCCAACGTCCTGACTTTC.